A single sample is the source of the 17 T cell receptor beta chains below, sequenced in a study of blood T cell repertoires in COVID-19 (dated by TCRdb to about 2020). To prepare the library, the immunoSEQ multiplex PCR assay was applied. Entries here come from immuneACCESS through TCRdb and include only in-frame sequences with V and J called. Some clones fail to appear in such tables; in the studies checked, an unresolved V gene covers under half of the shortfall, and the cause of the remainder is unknown. The table for this sample lists about 160,000 clones; roughly 80% of them were counted only once. 8% to 9.5% of the sample lies in the top ten. Sequenced: peripheral blood. Every receptor here comes from a man between 60 and 75 years old with acute or convalescent COVID-19.

The V gene is TRBV3-1 (or the pseudogene TRBV3-2), the J gene TRBJ2-7; 16 positions agree with TRBD2. The length of the CDR3 is 17 residues. Germline values: CDR1 LGHDT, CDR2 YNNKEL (reference sequence). The V segment lost 4 bases and the J segment 5 bases; nucleotides outside the gene matches: 8. DNA for the CDR3: TGTGCCAGCAGCCCTTCGGGACTAGCGGGGGGGCGGAACGAGCAGTACTTC. Translated: CASSPSGLAGGRNEQYF.

The CDR3 DNA sequence: TGTGCCAGCAGCTTGGGGCGACAGATAGGAAACACCATATATTTT. Translating gives CASSLGRQIGNTIYF. V usage is TRBV5-6 and J usage is TRBJ1-3; D is possibly TRBD1 (5 bases). This CDR3 comprises 15 residues. The V gene's germline CDR1 is SGHDT and CDR2 YYEEEE. The V end lost 0 bases, the J end lost 4 bases, and 11 bases lay between the germline ends.

The V and J genes are TRBV24-1 and TRBJ2-1, with 8 bases fitting TRBD1. J was trimmed by 1 base and V by 4 bases; bases with no gene match: 2. CDR1 KGHDR and CDR2 SFDVKD come from the germline V gene. The CDR3 runs to 15 residues. The CDR3 DNA sequence: TGTGCCACCAGTGACAGGGGGCTATCCTACAATGAGCAGTTCTTC. Translated: CATSDRGLSYNEQFF.

This chain connects TRBV19 to TRBJ2-1; 14 bases align to TRBD2. The V gene end was trimmed by 3 bases and the J gene end by 7 bases; junction bases not matched to a gene: 2. The CDR3 covers 15 residues. Germline V gene data show CDR1 as LNHDA and CDR2 as SQIVND (reference sequence). The CDR3 reads CASSMGTSGGNEQFF. The CDR3 DNA is TGTGCCAGTAGTATGGGGACTAGCGGGGGTAATGAGCAGTTCTTC.

V is TRBV29-1 and J is TRBJ1-1; D unresolved. This CDR3 contains 13 residues. V dropped 5 bases and J dropped 4 bases, with 14 bases sitting between them. Per germline, CDR1 SQVTM and CDR2 ANQGSEA. CDR3 amino acids: CSVRGLSSTEAFF. Written as DNA, the CDR3 is TGCAGCGTTCGCGGACTGTCAAGCACTGAAGCTTTCTTT.

This clone appeared a few times. The gene calls are TRBV14 and TRBJ1-2, with 7 bases fitting TRBD1. The trim removed 3 bases at V and 4 bases at J, leaving 5 bases unmatched. Germline V CDR1 and CDR2: SGHDN, FVKESK. The CDR3 extends over 14 amino acids. CDR3 bases: TGTGCCAGCAGCCAGTCAACAGGGGCCTATGGCTACACCTTC. It is translated as CASSQSTGAYGYTF.

This clone came up once. CDR3 in DNA: TGTGCCAGCAGTTACTCTAGCGAATACCCCTACAATGAGCAGTTCTTC. It specifies CASSYSSEYPYNEQFF. This chain joins TRBV6-6 and TRBJ2-1, with D possibly TRBD2 on 5 matching bases. This CDR3 spans 16 amino acids. Per germline, CDR1 MNHNY and CDR2 SVGAGI (reference sequence). V was clipped by 0 bases and J by 2 bases, with 11 bases between them.

J is TRBJ2-7 and V is TRBV6-5, with TRBD2 identical over 9 bases. The CDR3 runs to 16 residues. CDR1 is MNHEY and CDR2 is SVGAGI in the germline V gene. V lost 4 bases and J lost 0; bases outside the gene matches: 7. CDR3 sequence (DNA): TGTGCCAGCAGTTCCCTTAGCGGGAGAAGCTCCTACGAGCAGTACTTC. Amino acid sequence: CASSSLSGRSSYEQYF.

This rearrangement joins TRBV6-2 or TRBV6-3 to TRBJ1-1; a weak D match, TRBD1 (6 bases). The germline V gene has CDR1 MNHEY and CDR2 SVGEGT. The V gene lost 6 bases and the J gene lost 6 bases, with 23 bases spanning the gap. CDR3 length equals 16 residues. The CDR3 sequence: CASSELYRVVRAEAFF. CDR3 coding DNA: TGTGCCAGCAGCGAACTATACAGGGTAGTAAGGGCTGAAGCTTTCTTT.

This chain connects TRBV7-9 to TRBJ2-1; D perhaps matches TRBD2 (6 bases). Germline lookup yields CDR1 SEHNR and CDR2 FQNEAQ (reference sequence). The CDR3 loop spans 14 amino acids. Between the trimmed V and J ends, which lost 6 bases and 6 bases, there was a span of 15 bases. For the CDR3, the DNA is TGTGCCAGCAGGAGTGGAGGGGCCGGCAATGAGCAGTTCTTC. Encoded protein: CASRSGGAGNEQFF.

The chain couples TRBV7-8 to TRBJ1-6; D is possibly TRBD1 (6 bases). Deletions cut 5 bases from V and 10 bases from J, with 12 bases between. Germline-derived CDR1 and CDR2 are SGHVS and FQNEAQ. This CDR3 comprises 13 residues. The CDR3 spells CASSLNRESPLHF. The DNA of the CDR3 is TGTGCCAGCAGCCTCAACAGGGAATCACCCCTCCACTTT.

This sequence joins TRBV18 and TRBJ2-7; TRBD1 agrees at 8 bases. This CDR3 has 16 residues. V lost 4 bases, J lost 2 bases, and 10 bases stayed unmatched. Germline CDR1 reads KGHSH; CDR2 reads LQKENI. CDR3 residues: CASSLDQNRGTYEQYF. The CDR3 nucleotides read TGTGCCAGCTCACTTGATCAAAACAGGGGGACCTACGAGCAGTACTTC. Together with reference TRBV18 and TRBJ2-7, the CDR3 gives the full variable domain: NAGVMQNPRHLVRRRGQEARLRCSPMKGHSHVYWYRQLPEEGLKFMVYLQKENIIDESGMPKERFSAEFPKEGPSILRIQQVVRGDSAAYFCASSLDQNRGTYEQYFGPGTRLTVT.

This chain joins TRBV19 and TRBJ2-7; tentatively, D is TRBD1 (6 bases). The V and J ends lost 5 bases and 0 bases respectively, with 17 bases between them. The germline CDR1 and CDR2 sequences are LNHDA and SQIVND (reference sequence). The CDR3 covers 16 residues. The CDR3 reads CASSPLRTDYSYEQYF. The CDR3 nucleotides read TGTGCCAGTAGTCCACTTAGGACAGATTACTCCTACGAGCAGTACTTC.

This rearrangement joins TRBV6-6 to TRBJ1-2; no clear D. CDR1 MNHNY and CDR2 SVGAGI come from the germline V gene (reference sequence). The CDR3 has 12 residues. V lost 5 bases and J 1 base, leaving 5 bases between the germline ends. The CDR3 loop is CASSPGNYGYTF. The DNA for the CDR3 is TGTGCCAGCAGTCCGGGTAACTATGGCTACACCTTC.

V gene TRBV27 combines with J gene TRBJ2-1, with D possibly being TRBD1 (5 bases). V was shortened by 3 bases and J by 4 bases, with 10 bases between the two germline ends. This CDR3 comprises 14 residues. Germline V gene data show CDR1 as MNHEY and CDR2 as SMNVEV (reference sequence). The CDR3 loop reads CASSLWQGYNEQFF. The DNA for the CDR3 is TGTGCCAGCAGTTTGTGGCAGGGTTACAATGAGCAGTTCTTC.

The chain has TRBV2 and TRBJ1-1, with 9 positions matching TRBD1. The CDR3 consists of 15 residues. CDR1 SNHLY and CDR2 FYNNEI come from the germline V gene. The junction had 6 bases not matched to a gene; V was cut back by 3 bases and J by 4 bases. CDR3 protein: CASSDPGQGSTEAFF. CDR3 DNA: TGTGCCAGCAGTGACCCGGGACAGGGTTCCACTGAAGCTTTCTTT.

V gene TRBV7-6 combines with J gene TRBJ2-2; perhaps TRBD1 as D (6 bases). The ends were cut back, 1 base at V and 3 bases at J, with 9 bases in the middle. This CDR3 has 15 residues. CDR1 SGHVS and CDR2 FNYEAQ come from the germline V gene. Here the CDR3 reads CASSLEQGDTGELFF. The CDR3 DNA reads TGTGCCAGCAGCTTAGAACAGGGCGACACCGGGGAGCTGTTTTTT.